This T cell receptor (beta chain) appears in the sequencing data of a study of shared clonotypes between healthy human individuals. Findings of the study overall: The genetic and exposure-history diversity represented was limited by few donors.

As regards this clone: As yet, its antigen is unknown.

Per germline, CDR1 WSHSY and CDR2 SAAADI. Trimming took 6 bases from V and 6 from J, leaving 12 bases between them. This CDR3 is built from 13 residues. Original methodology: As immunoSEQ supplied junction-only sequences (without quality scores), filtering differed. The table came from immunoSEQ multiplex PCR; TCRdb's copy has only in-frame clones and leaves some out. That table is the source of V, J and clone size, and D and trimming were worked out from the DNA. Among about 2.1 million clones listed, around 93% were seen once. The naive CD8 fraction comprised CD45RO-negative cells positively selected for CCR7 and excluded terminally differentiated effector memory CD45RA+ cells. Healthy HIV-negative adults without recent acute infections or vaccinations served as donors.

The sequence came from a man aged 18-30 years in good health. Some clones in this sample may be carry-over from other donors' samples. The V and J genes are TRBV10-2 and TRBJ1-5; D gene unclear. Sequencing used naive CD8+ T cells from PBMCs. The CDR3 loop is CASRQIAGQPQHF. The CDR3 DNA is TGCGCCAGCAGACAGATCGCAGGTCAGCCCCAGCATTTT.